This is a list of T cell receptor beta chains from one sample in a study of shared clonotypes between healthy human individuals. The table came from immunoSEQ multiplex PCR; TCRdb's copy has only in-frame clones and leaves some out. The sample contains about 2,100,000 clones, roughly 91% of which appear only once. Material for sequencing was naive CD8+ T cells from PBMCs. Every receptor here comes from a man between 18 and 35 years old in good health. Some clones in this sample may be carry-over from other donors' samples. CDR3s include the opening cysteine and the closing phenylalanine or tryptophan. The order of the fields is J gene, D gene, V gene, clone size, CDR3 protein, CDR3 DNA. The D gene is left open where the match is weak. The size entry is marked missing in some rows and otherwise reads once, few, many or a size class.

TRBJ2-2 | . | TRBV7-2 | . | CASSLGADTGELFF | TGTGCCAGCAGCTTGGGGGCAGACACCGGGGAGCTGTTTTTT
TRBJ2-3 | TRBD2 | TRBV9 | . | CASSVDRAGGFWDTQYF | TGTGCCAGCAGCGTAGACCGAGCGGGAGGTTTTTGGGATACGCAGTATTTT
TRBJ2-7 | . | TRBV28 | once | CASSFGGGMYEQYF | TGTGCCAGCAGTTTTGGGGGCGGGATGTACGAGCAGTACTTC
TRBJ2-1 | . | TRBV21-1 | . | CASSFRTERSYNEQFF | TGTGCCAGCAGCTTCCGGACAGAGCGCTCCTACAATGAGCAGTTCTTC
TRBJ1-5 | TRBD1 | TRBV6-5 | . | CASSLDRGNQPQHF | TGTGCCAGCAGCCTCGACAGGGGCAATCAGCCCCAGCATTTT
TRBJ1-1 | . | TRBV2 | . | CASNDPMGTMGNTEAFF | TGTGCCAGCAATGACCCTATGGGGACAATGGGAAACACTGAAGCTTTCTTT
TRBJ1-5 | . | TRBV28 | . | CASSWDSPNNQPQHF | TGTGCCAGCAGCTGGGACTCTCCGAACAATCAGCCCCAGCATTTT
TRBJ2-7 | TRBD2 | TRBV10-3 | . | CAITPGAGGTYEQYF | TGTGCCATCACCCCGGGGGCGGGAGGGACCTACGAGCAGTACTTC
TRBJ1-1 | . | TRBV4-1 | . | CASSQDLTGMGTEAFF | TGCGCCAGCAGCCAAGATCTTACGGGGATGGGCACTGAAGCTTTCTTT
TRBJ2-1 | . | TRBV7-9 | . | CASSTGTGSSYNEQFF | TGTGCCAGCAGCACAGGCACAGGGAGCTCCTACAATGAGCAGTTCTTC
TRBJ2-3 | . | TRBV11-2 | . | CASSWGRTDTQYF | TGTGCCAGCAGCTGGGGACGGACAGATACGCAGTATTTT
TRBJ2-7 | TRBD1 | TRBV6-1 | . | CASRGTGEPYEQYF | TGTGCCAGCCGAGGGACAGGGGAACCCTACGAGCAGTACTTC
TRBJ2-5 | . | TRBV11-2 | . | CASSLDPWVGETQYF | TGTGCCAGCAGCTTAGACCCTTGGGTTGGGGAGACCCAGTACTTC
TRBJ2-1 | . | TRBV11-2 | . | CASILWASTDYNEQFF | TGTGCCAGCATCCTTTGGGCTAGCACTGATTATAATGAGCAGTTCTTC
TRBJ2-2 | TRBD1 | TRBV7-6 | once | CASSWDSLPNTGELFF | TGTGCCAGCAGCTGGGACAGTCTACCCAACACCGGGGAGCTGTTTTTT
TRBJ2-7 | TRBD1 | TRBV9 | . | CASSGQGRRDEQYF | TGTGCCAGCAGCGGACAGGGGCGGCGGGACGAGCAGTACTTC
TRBJ2-7 | . | TRBV27 | . | CASSFGSTYEQYF | TGTGCCAGCAGTTTCGGGTCCACCTACGAGCAGTACTTC
TRBJ2-2 | . | TRBV5-8 | . | CASSWGFAGLNTGELFF | TGTGCCAGCAGCTGGGGGTTTGCGGGTTTGAACACCGGGGAGCTGTTTTTT
TRBJ2-7 | . | TRBV11-1 | . | CASSLDTYEQYF | TGTGCCAGCAGCTTAGACACCTACGAGCAGTACTTC
TRBJ1-3 | . | TRBV9 | . | CASSPRSHSGNTIYF | TGTGCCAGCAGCCCCCGGAGCCACTCTGGAAACACCATATATTTT
TRBJ1-5 | . | TRBV28 | . | CASRHEDRSNQPQHF | TGTGCCAGCAGACACGAGGACCGTAGCAATCAGCCCCAGCATTTT
TRBJ1-4 | . | TRBV15 | . | CATSRDSNRAANEKLFF | TGTGCCACCAGCAGAGACTCGAACAGGGCGGCTAATGAAAAACTGTTTTTT
TRBJ1-1 | TRBD1 | TRBV4-1 | . | CASSQYRGTILGTEAFF | TGCGCCAGCAGCCAATACAGGGGCACTATCCTCGGCACTGAAGCTTTCTTT
TRBJ2-3 | . | TRBV7-2 | . | CASSFPLTGTSTDTQYF | TGTGCCAGCAGCTTCCCTCTTACGGGAACTAGCACAGATACGCAGTATTTT
TRBJ2-2 | . | TRBV7-2 | once | CASSLNLAEYTGELFF | TGTGCCAGCAGCTTAAATCTAGCAGAGTACACCGGGGAGCTGTTTTTT
TRBJ2-5 | . | TRBV5-8 | . | CASSLVSAIQETQYF | TGTGCCAGCAGCTTGGTGTCAGCGATACAAGAGACCCAGTACTTC
TRBJ1-1 | TRBD1 | TRBV27 | . | CASSSGTVMNTEAFF | TGTGCCAGCAGTTCCGGGACAGTCATGAACACTGAAGCTTTCTTT
TRBJ2-7 | . | TRBV5-6 | . | CASSSRGSLEQYF | TGTGCCAGCAGCTCCCGGGGGAGCCTGGAGCAGTACTTC
TRBJ2-7 | . | TRBV4-1 | . | CASSQDAGGYSEQYF | TGCGCCAGCAGCCAAGACGCAGGTGGGTATAGCGAGCAGTACTTC
TRBJ2-2 | . | TRBV27 | . | CASSSISIGARYTGELFF | TGTGCCAGCAGCTCTATCTCCATCGGCGCTCGATACACCGGGGAGCTGTTTTTT
TRBJ2-1 | TRBD2 | TRBV5-1 | once | CASSLLAGGPEEQFF | TGCGCCAGCAGCCTACTAGCGGGAGGGCCGGAGGAGCAGTTCTTC
TRBJ1-5 | . | TRBV29-1 | . | CSPRVSPSNQPQHF | TGCAGCCCCCGCGTCAGCCCTAGCAATCAGCCCCAGCATTTT
TRBJ1-2 | TRBD1 | TRBV27 | once | CASSLSRGQYGYTF | TGTGCCAGCAGTTTATCGAGGGGGCAGTATGGCTACACCTTC
TRBJ2-1 | TRBD1 | TRBV12-5 | . | CASGGGDREYEQFF | TGTGCTAGTGGGGGTGGGGACAGGGAATATGAGCAGTTCTTC